This T cell receptor (beta chain) was found in a study of CD8+ T cells in alopecia areata. TCR sequencing used cDNA made by reverse transcription of extracted RNA. Repertoires were generated with immunoSEQ multiplex PCR, while TCRdb's copy carries only in-frame clones and drops some. The sample has some 170,000 clones, roughly 63% seen once; the top ten hold 16%. Indicated treatment: oral pan-JAK inhibitor, 5-10 mg twice daily. The germline gives CDR1 SQVTM, CDR2 ANQGSEA. Trimming removed 7 bases from V and 5 bases from J; junction bases left unmatched: 8. CDR3 length equals 15 residues. Overall study findings and caveats: Whether baseline CD8+ expansion is linked to response remains uncertain, given a single nonresponder.

A remark on this clone: The antigen is not known.

The sequence derives from a human donor with alopecia areata. The rearrangement links TRBV29-1 to TRBJ1-4; 12 bases are shared with TRBD1. The starting material was CD4+ T cells sorted from blood, obtained at roughly week 58, from a patient treated with tofacitinib. CDR3 loop: CSASGDRGPNEKLFF. CDR3 bases: TGCAGCGCGTCAGGGGACAGGGGGCCCAATGAAAAACTGTTTTTT.